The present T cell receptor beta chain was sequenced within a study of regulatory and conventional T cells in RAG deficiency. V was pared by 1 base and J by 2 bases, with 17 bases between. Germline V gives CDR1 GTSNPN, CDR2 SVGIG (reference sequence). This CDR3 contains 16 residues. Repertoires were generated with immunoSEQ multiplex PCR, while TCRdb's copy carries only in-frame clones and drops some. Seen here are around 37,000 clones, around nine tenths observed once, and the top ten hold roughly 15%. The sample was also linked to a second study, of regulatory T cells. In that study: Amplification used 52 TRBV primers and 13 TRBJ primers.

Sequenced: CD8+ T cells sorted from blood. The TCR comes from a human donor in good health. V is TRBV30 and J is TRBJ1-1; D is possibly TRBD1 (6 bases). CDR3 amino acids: CAWSEARGTFNTEAFF. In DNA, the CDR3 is TGTGCCTGGAGTGAGGCCCGCGGGACATTTAACACTGAAGCTTTCTTT.